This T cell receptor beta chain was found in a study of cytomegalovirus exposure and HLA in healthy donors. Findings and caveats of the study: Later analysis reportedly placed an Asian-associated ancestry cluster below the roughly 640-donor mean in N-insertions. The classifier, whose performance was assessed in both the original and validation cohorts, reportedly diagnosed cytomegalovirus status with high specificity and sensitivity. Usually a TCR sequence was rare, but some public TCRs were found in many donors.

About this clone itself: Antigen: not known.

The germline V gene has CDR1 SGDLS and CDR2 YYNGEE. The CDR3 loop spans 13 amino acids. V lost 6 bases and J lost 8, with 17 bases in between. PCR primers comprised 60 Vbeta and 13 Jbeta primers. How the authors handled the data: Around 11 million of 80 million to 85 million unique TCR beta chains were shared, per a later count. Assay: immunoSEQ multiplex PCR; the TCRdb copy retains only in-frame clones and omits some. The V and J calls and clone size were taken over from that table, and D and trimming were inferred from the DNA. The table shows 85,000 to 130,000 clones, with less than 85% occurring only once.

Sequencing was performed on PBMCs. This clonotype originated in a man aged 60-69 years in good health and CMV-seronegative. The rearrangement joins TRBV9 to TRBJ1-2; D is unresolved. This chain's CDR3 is CASNGESAYGYTF. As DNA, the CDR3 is TGTGCCAGCAACGGGGAGTCGGCGTACGGCTACACCTTC.